Each of the 30 T cell receptor beta chains below was sequenced from the same sample in a study of T cell responses to AZD1222 COVID-19 vaccine. Measured with immunoSEQ multiplex PCR; TCRdb has only the in-frame clones, and not every one. The sample holds 110,000 or so clones; 88% are singletons and the top ten take less than 4%. Sequencing was performed on peripheral blood, taken 28 days after the second AZD1222 dose. Receptors were obtained from an adult who received the AZD1222 COVID-19 vaccine.

This chain joins TRBV5-6 and TRBJ1-2, with a tentative D call TRBD1 (5 bases). V was pared by 6 bases and J by 1 base, with 16 bases between. CDR3 length: 15 amino acids. CDR1 SGHDT and CDR2 YYEEEE come from the germline V gene. The CDR3 loop is CASTLIRDGNYGYTF. CDR3 nucleotide sequence: TGTGCCAGCACCCTCATCCGGGACGGTAACTATGGCTACACCTTC.

This clone was found once. This rearrangement joins TRBV18 to TRBJ1-3; 8 bases fit TRBD1. The CDR3 is 17 residues long. The germline gives CDR1 KGHSH, CDR2 LQKENI. Losses at the gene ends were 6 bases for V and 0 bases for J; bases not matched to a gene: 10. The CDR3 here is CASSIGGTGGSGNTIYF. CDR3 coding DNA: TGTGCCAGCTCCATAGGAGGGACAGGTGGCTCTGGAAACACCATATATTTT.

Written as DNA, the CDR3 is TGTGCCAGCAGTTTCCCGGACTGGGCTAGCGGGACCTACAATGAGCAGTTCTTC. This translates into CASSFPDWASGTYNEQFF. This chain joins TRBV28 and TRBJ2-1, with 9 bases fitting TRBD2. J lost 2 bases, V lost 3 bases, and 11 bases had no gene match. This CDR3 is 18 amino acids long. The germline CDR1 and CDR2 sequences are MDHEN and SYDVKM.

J is TRBJ2-2 and V is TRBV9; tentative D call: TRBD1 (6 bases). Germline CDR1 and CDR2: SGDLS and YYNGEE. V gave up 3 bases and J gave up 3 bases, with 15 bases separating them. The CDR3 has 16 residues. In DNA form, the CDR3 reads TGTGCCAGCAGCGCCTCCCTAGGGGGTGACACCGGGGAGCTGTTTTTT. The encoded protein is CASSASLGGDTGELFF. The variable domain in full, completed from reference TRBV9 and TRBJ2-2, reads DSGVTQTPKHLITATGQRVTLRCSPRSGDLSVYWYQQSLDQGLQFLIQYYNGEERAKGNILERFSAQQFPDLHSELNLSSLELGDSALYFCASSASLGGDTGELFFGEGSRLTVL.

This clone was found once. The DNA for the CDR3 is TGCACCAGCAGCCAAGATGACCAGGGAGTGTTTTTTTCTGGAAACACCATATATTTT. This gives the protein CTSSQDDQGVFFSGNTIYF. The genes are TRBV1 and TRBJ1-3. TRBV1 is annotated as a pseudogene. CDR3 size: 19 residues.

This clone is a singleton in its sample. The chain combines TRBV5-4 with TRBJ1-5, with TRBD1 as a possible D gene (6 bases). The CDR3 runs to 17 residues. Trimming stripped 0 bases from V and 2 bases from J, with 15 bases between. Germline CDR1 reads SGHNT; CDR2 reads YYREEE (reference sequence). CDR3 coding DNA: TGTGCCAGCAGCTTGGGCGAGGGACAAGGAGGCAATCAGCCCCAGCATTTT. Its protein is CASSLGEGQGGNQPQHF.

The chain recombines TRBV7-8 with TRBJ2-7; the D is unclear. The CDR3 sequence is 11 residues long. Germline values: CDR1 SGHVS, CDR2 FQNEAQ. V lost 2 bases, J lost 5 bases, and 4 bases lay in between. CDR3: CASSLNNEQYF. In nucleotides, the CDR3 is TGTGCCAGCAGCTTAAACAACGAGCAGTACTTC. Full variable domain (rest looked up from reference TRBV7-8 and TRBJ2-7): GAGVSQSPRYKVAKRGQDVALRCDPISGHVSLFWYQQALGQGPEFLTYFQNEAQLDKSGLPSDRFFAERPEGSVSTLKIQRTQQEDSAVYLCASSLNNEQYFGPGTRLTVT.

V and J are TRBV5-1 and TRBJ1-2, with TRBD1 matching 8 bases. CDR3 length equals 14 residues. Losses at the gene ends were 4 bases for V and 5 bases for J; bases not matched to a gene: 7. The V gene's germline CDR1 is SGHRS and CDR2 YFSETQ. The CDR3 DNA reads as TGCGCCAGCAGCCCGGACAGGGTAGGATATGGCTACACCTTC. Residues: CASSPDRVGYGYTF.

The genes are TRBV11-2 and TRBJ2-1; D is ambiguous. The CDR3 is made up of 14 amino acids. The ends were cut back, 5 bases at V and 6 bases at J, with 14 bases in the middle. Germline V gene sequence: CDR1 SGHAT, CDR2 FQNNGV. In nucleotides, the CDR3 is TGTGCCAGCAGCCCCGGGCCAGCTGGCAATGAGCAGTTCTTC. This codes for CASSPGPAGNEQFF.

V and J are TRBV7-9 and TRBJ1-4; the match to TRBD1 covers 7 bases. Germline V gene sequence: CDR1 SEHNR, CDR2 FQNEAQ (reference sequence). Losses at the gene ends were 3 bases for V and 5 bases for J; bases not matched to a gene: 6. The length of the CDR3 is 15 residues. The CDR3 nucleotides read TGTGCCAGCAGCTTGGGACAGACCATAAATGAAAAACTGTTTTTT. It is translated as CASSLGQTINEKLFF. The whole variable domain, filled in from reference TRBV7-9 and TRBJ1-4, reads DTGVSQNPRHKITKRGQNVTFRCDPISEHNRLYWYRQTLGQGPEFLTYFQNEAQLEKSRLLSDRFSAERPKGSFSTLEIQRTEQGDSAMYLCASSLGQTINEKLFFGSGTQLSVL.

The chain combines TRBV19 with TRBJ1-6; D is unresolved. The CDR3 loop spans 17 amino acids. Trimming cost V 5 bases and J 0 bases, with 14 bases left between them. Germline V gene lookup returns CDR1 LNHDA and CDR2 SQIVND (reference sequence). CDR3 DNA sequence: TGTGCCAGTAGTCCCCGAAGTTCCAACTCCTATAATTCACCCCTCCACTTT. Translation gives CASSPRSSNSYNSPLHF.

J is TRBJ2-5 and V is TRBV5-1; the D gene is possibly TRBD1 (6 bases). Per the germline V gene, CDR1 is SGHRS and CDR2 is YFSETQ. V shed 1 base and J shed 2 bases, with 9 bases lying between them. The length of the CDR3 is 14 residues. Here the CDR3 reads CASSLWGQQETQYF. The CDR3 DNA follows: TGCGCCAGCAGCTTGTGGGGACAACAAGAGACCCAGTACTTC.

The J gene is TRBJ2-2, the V gene TRBV13; no clear D gene. V was clipped by 6 bases and J by 5 bases, with 10 bases between them. This CDR3 has 13 residues. Germline assignment: CDR1 PRHDT and CDR2 FYEKMQ (reference sequence). The CDR3 sequence: CASSAVETGELFF. As DNA, the CDR3 is TGTGCCAGCAGTGCAGTAGAGACCGGGGAGCTGTTTTTT.

The gene calls are TRBV5-6 and TRBJ1-5; no clear D gene. This CDR3 is 13 amino acids long. Germline V gene sequence: CDR1 SGHDT, CDR2 YYEEEE. V gave up 3 bases and J gave up 2 bases, with 6 bases separating them. The CDR3 DNA sequence: TGTGCCAGCAGCTACGCGGGCAATCAGCCCCAGCATTTT. This codes for CASSYAGNQPQHF.

V and J are TRBV12-3 or TRBV12-4 and TRBJ2-3, with D hard to call. The CDR3 runs 12 residues. The germline V and J ends were trimmed by 6 bases and 8 bases, with 12 bases remaining between them. The CDR3 bases are TGTGCCAGCAGCCCCGTGAGAGGTACGCAGTATTTT. Amino acid sequence: CASSPVRGTQYF.

The chain is built from TRBV4-2 and TRBJ1-6, with TRBD1 as a possible D gene (6 bases). V lost 1 base and J lost 3, with 7 bases in between. Germline CDR1 reads LGHNA; CDR2 reads YNFKEQ. CDR3 length: 15 residues. CDR3 DNA: TGTGCCAGCAGCCAAGCAGGGGACTATAATTCACCCCTCCACTTT. It codes for CASSQAGDYNSPLHF.

This chain uses TRBV5-1 with TRBJ2-7, with TRBD2 identical over 10 bases. The V gene's germline CDR1 is SGHRS and CDR2 YFSETQ. The CDR3 is made up of 15 amino acids. The trim removed 4 bases at V and 3 bases at J, leaving 7 bases unmatched. CDR3 protein: CASSNRQRGGYEQYF. In DNA form, the CDR3 reads TGCGCCAGCAGCAATCGCCAGCGGGGGGGCTACGAGCAGTACTTC.

Concerning this clone: Other DNA sequences from this sample encode an identical CDR3 as well. This chain joins TRBV9 and TRBJ2-7; 11 nucleotides align to TRBD2. After removal of 4 bases from V and 2 bases from J, the junction contained 11 bases not matched to a gene. CDR1 and CDR2 (germline): SGDLS, YYNGEE. The CDR3 sequence is 17 residues long. Here the CDR3 reads CASSFMKLAGVAYEQYF. The CDR3 DNA reads as TGTGCCAGCAGCTTTATGAAACTAGCGGGAGTGGCCTACGAGCAGTACTTC. Looking up the rest from reference TRBV9 and TRBJ2-7 gives the full variable domain: DSGVTQTPKHLITATGQRVTLRCSPRSGDLSVYWYQQSLDQGLQFLIQYYNGEERAKGNILERFSAQQFPDLHSELNLSSLELGDSALYFCASSFMKLAGVAYEQYFGPGTRLTVT.

V usage is TRBV7-2 and J usage is TRBJ1-3; D not certain. The germline V gene has CDR1 SGHTA and CDR2 FQGNSA. V was cut by 1 base and J by 1 base, with 5 bases left in between. CDR3 length: 14 residues. DNA for the CDR3: TGTGCCAGCAGCTTAGGAAAGTCTGGAAACACCATATATTTT. This translates into CASSLGKSGNTIYF.

CDR3 loop: CASSHTPDRNTEAFF. CDR3 DNA sequence: TGTGCCAGCAGCCATACCCCAGACCGTAACACTGAAGCTTTCTTT. V is TRBV7-2 and J is TRBJ1-1; the D is unclear. This CDR3 has 15 amino acids. Trimming shortened V by 5 bases and J by 2 bases, and 15 bases separated the two germline ends. Germline CDR1 and CDR2: SGHTA and FQGNSA.

This chain uses TRBV9 with TRBJ1-6, with 8 bases aligning to TRBD1. The CDR3 loop spans 15 amino acids. CDR1 SGDLS and CDR2 YYNGEE come from the germline V gene. V gave up 3 bases and J gave up 10 bases; unmatched junction bases: 9. CDR3 sequence reads: CASSGFDRGGSPLHF. In nucleotides, the CDR3 is TGTGCCAGCAGCGGATTTGACAGGGGAGGATCACCCCTCCACTTT. The full variable domain, rest sourced from reference TRBV9 and TRBJ1-6, is DSGVTQTPKHLITATGQRVTLRCSPRSGDLSVYWYQQSLDQGLQFLIQYYNGEERAKGNILERFSAQQFPDLHSELNLSSLELGDSALYFCASSGFDRGGSPLHFGNGTRLTVT.

This clone was observed a single time. The genes are TRBV7-2 and TRBJ2-3, with D unclear. Germline CDR1 and CDR2: SGHTA and FQGNSA. V dropped 5 bases and J dropped 1 base, with 4 bases sitting between them. The CDR3 runs to 12 residues. CDR3 sequence (DNA): TGTGCCAGCAGCCCCCGCACAGATACGCAGTATTTT. Encoded protein: CASSPRTDTQYF.

This sequence joins TRBV7-7 and TRBJ2-5; D is undetermined. This CDR3 comprises 13 residues. Germline CDR1 and CDR2: SSHAT and FNYEAQ (reference sequence). Deletions cut 3 bases from V and 5 bases from J, with 10 bases between. The CDR3, as DNA: TGTGCCAGCAGCTTTATGGCTGGGGAGACCCAGTACTTC. Translated: CASSFMAGETQYF.

This clone has only one observation. This chain joins TRBV5-1 and TRBJ1-4, with a weak D call TRBD1 (6 bases). V was pared by 2 bases and J by 3 bases, with 8 bases between. The CDR3 totals 14 residues. In germline, CDR1 is SGHRS, CDR2 YFSETQ. CDR3 in DNA: TGCGCCAGCAGCTTAGGGGGTCCTAATGAAAAACTGTTTTTT. Amino acids: CASSLGGPNEKLFF.

This sequence joins TRBV10-3 and TRBJ2-7, with a weak D call TRBD2 (6 bases). The CDR3 is 13 residues long. V was clipped by 10 bases and J by 3 bases, with 16 bases between them. Germline values: CDR1 ENHRY, CDR2 SYGVKD. This CDR3 reads CASTSGTYYEQYF. DNA for the CDR3: TGTGCCAGTACATCCGGGACTTACTACGAGCAGTACTTC.

The rearrangement uses TRBV7-2 and TRBJ1-2; D possibly corresponds to TRBD1 (5 bases). CDR3 size: 13 residues. Germline CDR1 is SGHTA and CDR2 is FQGNSA. The ends were cut back, 2 bases at V and 6 bases at J, with 10 bases in the middle. CDR3 sequence: CASSLLQGNGYTF. CDR3 coding DNA: TGTGCCAGCAGCTTATTGCAGGGCAATGGCTACACCTTC. Variable domain in full (rest from reference TRBV7-2 and TRBJ1-2): GAGVSQSPSNKVTEKGKDVELRCDPISGHTALYWYRQSLGQGLEFLIYFQGNSAPDKSGLPSDRFSAERTGGSVSTLTIQRTQQEDSAVYLCASSLLQGNGYTFGSGTRLTVV.

The chain employs TRBV7-9 and TRBJ1-4; 7 bases are a match to TRBD1. The CDR3 loop spans 14 amino acids. Germline assignment: CDR1 SEHNR and CDR2 FQNEAQ (reference sequence). The V and J ends lost 5 bases and 0 bases, in that order; junction bases with no gene match: 0. The CDR3 loop reads CASSGTATNEKLFF. Here the CDR3 DNA reads TGTGCCAGCAGCGGGACAGCAACTAATGAAAAACTGTTTTTT. Looking up the rest from reference TRBV7-9 and TRBJ1-4 gives the full variable domain: DTGVSQNPRHKITKRGQNVTFRCDPISEHNRLYWYRQTLGQGPEFLTYFQNEAQLEKSRLLSDRFSAERPKGSFSTLEIQRTEQGDSAMYLCASSGTATNEKLFFGSGTQLSVL.

The chain employs TRBV28 and TRBJ2-7; no definite D call. The germline gives CDR1 MDHEN, CDR2 SYDVKM. V was pared by 6 bases and J by 2 bases, with 11 bases between. This CDR3 region has 13 residues. The CDR3 bases are TGTGCCAGCAGCCTCGTCAAGCCCTACGAGCAGTACTTC. It yields the protein CASSLVKPYEQYF.

The chain combines TRBV28 with TRBJ2-1; weak D call: TRBD2 (5 bases). CDR1 is MDHEN and CDR2 is SYDVKM in the germline V gene. The CDR3 totals 15 residues. Between the trimmed V and J ends, which lost 6 bases and 0 bases, there was a span of 12 bases. The CDR3 DNA reads TGTGCCAGCAGGGACTCAGCAAACTCCTACAATGAGCAGTTCTTC. Translated, it gives CASRDSANSYNEQFF.

The rearrangement links TRBV28 to TRBJ2-7, with 11 bases that match TRBD2. The V gene's germline CDR1 is MDHEN and CDR2 SYDVKM. V lost 8 bases, J lost 2 bases, and 20 bases stayed unmatched. The CDR3 runs 19 residues. This CDR3 is CASGRKWLAGGIGTYEQYF. The CDR3 DNA is TGTGCCAGCGGACGCAAATGGCTAGCGGGGGGAATTGGTACCTACGAGCAGTACTTC.